This TCR beta chain was recorded in a study of blood T cell repertoires in COVID-19. Sequencing was performed with immunoSEQ multiplex PCR; in TCRdb, only in-frame clones are kept and a portion is missing. The top ten hold about 0.64% of the sample, which has about 260,000 clones, roughly 86% seen once. V was shortened by 6 bases and J by 3 bases, with 18 bases between the two germline ends. From germline, CDR1 is LNHDA and CDR2 SQIVND (reference sequence). The CDR3 totals 15 residues. Input material: peripheral blood. The chain employs TRBV19 and TRBJ2-7; a possible D gene is TRBD2 (5 bases). The TCR comes from a human donor in a cohort sampled during active COVID-19. CDR3 sequence reads: CASRPREGWGYEQYF. As DNA, the CDR3 is TGTGCCAGTAGACCTCGAGAGGGTTGGGGCTACGAGCAGTACTTC.